These T cell receptor beta chains were read from a single sample in a study of OX40 agonist ivuxolimab in advanced cancers. Sequencing used immunoSEQ multiplex PCR; TCRdb keeps in-frame clones, though not all of them. This table holds tens of thousands of clones, 88% found once. The sample consisted of CD4+ or CD8+ T cells sorted from blood, taken in a trial of the OX40 agonist ivuxolimab. The source of these receptors is an adult with an advanced solid tumor such as melanoma, head and neck, liver or kidney cancer. Both conserved end residues are trimmed from each CDR3. The order of the fields is J gene, V gene, CDR3 protein.

>TRBJ2-1|TRBV30
AWSPGGGEQF
>TRBJ2-5|TRBV7-8
ASSLGGTYQETQY
>TRBJ2-1|TRBV18
ASSPPGSAYNEQF
>TRBJ1-4|TRBV4-2
ASSQSDSTNEKLF
>TRBJ2-7|TRBV7-9
ASSLTLGGDSYEQY
>TRBJ1-1|TRBV14
ASSPWDGIFEAF
>TRBJ2-4|TRBV7-9
ASSLGIEGIQY
>TRBJ2-1|TRBV5-5
ASRYFKDRGHNEQF
>TRBJ2-2|TRBV4-3
ASSQDPGGSAGELF
>TRBJ2-1|TRBV9
ASKPYSGGYNEQF
>TRBJ1-2|TRBV29-1
SAQMQGTYGYT
>TRBJ2-3|TRBV4-3
ASSQDWTSGAQDTQY
>TRBJ2-7|TRBV2
ASSEANGQAIGQY
>TRBJ1-1|TRBV7-9
ASSLNPGGSTEAF
>TRBJ1-4|TRBV10-2
ATVGRRNENLF
>TRBJ1-2|TRBV19
ATKFGTWF
>TRBJ2-5|TRBV7-6
ASSLVGSQETQY
>TRBJ1-4|TRBV5-1
ASSEQGLNEKLF
>TRBJ2-7|TRBV29-1
SVEIGLGTGGFYEQY
>TRBJ2-3|TRBV7-2
ASSSRRGDTQY
>TRBJ1-1|TRBV4-3
ASSQRGGYTEAF
>TRBJ2-1|TRBV7-9
ASSPENRPGNEQF
>TRBJ2-3|TRBV25-1
ASSDWDRTEEDTQY
>TRBJ2-1|TRBV7-6
ASSFRGDDEQF
>TRBJ2-7|TRBV7-8
ASSYAQGDHEQY
>TRBJ2-5|TRBV27
ASSRGGWETQY
>TRBJ1-4|TRBV28
ASSWFPLGGLGNEKLF
>TRBJ2-2|TRBV6-4
ATSRGTGELF
>TRBJ2-5|TRBV27
ASSLSWGLETQY
>TRBJ2-4|TRBV7-2
ASSLASGGSNIQY
>TRBJ1-5|TRBV4-1
ASSPISGNQPQH
>TRBJ2-2|TRBV27
ASSYHTGELF
>TRBJ2-7|TRBV19
ASSIGGGPREEQY
>TRBJ2-6|TRBV28
ASSPPSLNVLT
>TRBJ2-1|TRBV19
ASGGLSYNEQF
>TRBJ2-7|TRBV4-1
ASSPRDGSYEQY
>TRBJ2-1|TRBV6-1
ASSGAGFHFNEQF
>TRBJ2-1|TRBV7-3
ASSPGGGGYNEQF
>TRBJ1-1|TRBV16
ASSHWGSEAF
>TRBJ2-1|TRBV19
ASSSGGDYNEQF
>TRBJ2-3|TRBV4-3
ASSKDLAGGLGDTQY
>TRBJ1-5|TRBV6-1
ASSRTGGSNQPQH
>TRBJ2-2|TRBV5-8
ASSSRRERAGELF
>TRBJ2-7|TRBV6-5
ASSYSGGDRDYEQY
>TRBJ2-7|TRBV7-8
ASSTPRQVSYEQY
>TRBJ1-6|TRBV9
ASSETGGGESPLH
>TRBJ2-2|TRBV19
ASTLGTGNTGELF
>TRBJ2-1|TRBV13
ASSPRTSGGAFEQF